A selection of T cell receptor beta chains follows, all from one sample in a study of PD-1 blockade in mismatch repair-deficient tumors. Assay used: immunoSEQ multiplex PCR; TCRdb lists only in-frame clones, some missing. The sample lists around 130,000 clones; around nine tenths were seen once. This specimen consisted of peripheral blood, obtained 70 to 73 weeks after starting pembrolizumab. These receptors were obtained from an adult with mismatch repair-deficient cancer. Both conserved end residues are part of each CDR3. Each record gives: clone size, V gene, CDR3 protein. Size values are once, few and many counts, or a class for expanded clones, and some rows have none.

.	TRBV4-2	CASSQVSGTGYEQYF
.	TRBV2	CASSWAEAFF
.	TRBV7-2	CASSSGTAGTDTQYF
.	TRBV2	CASSEDSPHEQFF
.	TRBV6-5	CASRRDLADEQYF
.	TRBV7-6	CASSLAPTGLNTGELFF
once	TRBV2	CASRGTGRSGELFF
few	TRBV4-1	CASSQSLTYEQYF
.	TRBV6-6	CASSQGTDYGYTF
.	TRBV19	CASSQLAGSPTGELFF
.	TRBV27	CASSPTGYEQYF
.	TRBV19	CASSIVGNLNEQFF
.	TRBV11-3	CACEQGRQGYEQYF
.	TRBV6-5	CASSPADRETQYF
.	TRBV19	CASSNQGSDTQYF
.	TRBV12-5	CASGLARGTSGTRTDTQYF
few	TRBV7-2	CASSSPGFEQYF
.	TRBV21-1	CASSSSGSLGTQYF
.	TRBV7-9	CASVLAGYYNEQFF
.	TRBV19	CASSIAGQRNQPQHF
.	TRBV5-4	CASSGPGQENYGYTF